The 15 T cell receptor beta chains listed next were all sequenced from one sample in a study of T cells in Graves' hyperthyroidism and ophthalmopathy (dated by TCRdb to about 2019). Library preparation used multiplex PCR. TCRdb shows the sequencer as Illumina HiSeq 2000. The TCR beta CDR3 regions were amplified from the RNA transcripts. The TCR CDR3 was subjected to a first round of RT-PCR using the HTBI primer set and the Qiagen OneStep RT-PCR kit. Through fastp at Q25 and MiXCR, TCRdb rebuilt clones from the public reads, retaining in-frame beta chains. Entries are consolidated by CDR3 protein sequence, retaining the most common genes and DNA. Counted in this sample were about 420,000 distinct CDR3 sequences; 15% to 17% of them appeared once. Over 7.5% of the sample comes from the top ten. The sample taken for sequencing was blood. The receptors here all came from a woman younger than 30 with Graves' hyperthyroidism.

This clonotype was observed many times. The chain is built from TRBV27 and TRBJ2-6; weak D call: TRBD1 (6 bases). Looked up from germline, CDR1 is MNHEY and CDR2 is SMNVEV (reference sequence). CDR3 size: 14 residues. Trimming stripped 6 bases from V and 4 bases from J, with 10 bases between. CDR3 in DNA: TGTGCCAGCAGGGCAGGGGACGGGGCCAACGTCCTGACTTTC. It codes for CASRAGDGANVLTF.

The V call is TRBV20-1, the J call TRBJ2-4, with 8 bases lining up with TRBD2. The CDR3 runs 17 residues. V dropped 5 bases and J dropped 3; count of bases not matched to a gene: 15. Germline values: CDR1 DFQATT, CDR2 SNEGSKA (reference sequence). CDR3 in DNA: TGCAGTGCTGCCGTGGCGCGGGAGGCGCTCGGCAAAAACATTCAGTACTTC. As protein: CSAAVAREALGKNIQYF.

This clonotype was recorded many times. This chain links TRBV9 with TRBJ2-7; D call uncertain. V was clipped by 0 bases and J by 6 bases, with 10 bases between them. Germline V gene data show CDR1 as SGDLS and CDR2 as YYNGEE. The CDR3 is 13 residues long. CDR3 residues: CASSVGPWTEQYF. The CDR3 region has the DNA TGTGCCAGCAGCGTAGGGCCGTGGACCGAGCAGTACTTC.

This clonotype was recorded many times. The chain links TRBV7-9 to TRBJ1-4; 7 nucleotides match TRBD1. This CDR3 has 16 residues. Germline values: CDR1 SEHNR, CDR2 FQNEAQ (reference sequence). Trimming took 5 bases from V and 6 from J; bases not matched to a gene: 12. DNA for the CDR3: TGTGCCAGCAGCCTCCGCCGACAGGGAGCGGATGAAAAACTGTTTTTT. Its translation: CASSLRRQGADEKLFF. The complete variable domain, with remaining parts taken from reference TRBV7-9 and TRBJ1-4, reads DTGVSQNPRHKITKRGQNVTFRCDPISEHNRLYWYRQTLGQGPEFLTYFQNEAQLEKSRLLSDRFSAERPKGSFSTLEIQRTEQGDSAMYLCASSLRRQGADEKLFFGSGTQLSVL.

The CDR3 bases are TGTGCCAGTGGTTACATAAGGGAAGCTCAGCCCCAGCATTTT. Translating gives CASGYIREAQPQHF. The chain carries TRBV19 and TRBJ1-5, with D uncertain. CDR1 is LNHDA and CDR2 is SQIVND in the germline V gene (reference sequence). The CDR3 is 14 residues long. Trimming pared 8 bases from V and 6 bases from J, leaving 17 bases between.

The genes are TRBV2 and TRBJ1-2, with a possible D match to TRBD1 (5 bases). V was pared by 7 bases and J by 4 bases, with 19 bases between. The CDR3 consists of 15 residues. Germline CDR1 SNHLY, CDR2 FYNNEI. The CDR3 loop is CASKGNLQGSYGYTF. DNA of the CDR3: TGTGCCAGCAAGGGTAACCTGCAGGGAAGCTATGGCTACACCTTC.

This clonotype was detected ten times or more. The V and J genes are TRBV11-3 and TRBJ1-1, with D possibly matching TRBD1 (6 bases). V was clipped by 5 bases and J by 0 bases, with 13 bases between them. The CDR3 extends over 15 amino acids. In germline, CDR1 is SGHNT, CDR2 YENEEA. The DNA of the CDR3 is TGTGCCAGCAGCCTTACAGGGCAAATGAACACTGAAGCTTTCTTT. Amino acid sequence: CASSLTGQMNTEAFF.

The gene calls are TRBV12-3 or TRBV12-4 and TRBJ1-3; D gene unclear. Deletions cut 6 bases from V and 6 bases from J, with 9 bases between. The CDR3 spans 12 residues. This chain's CDR3 is CASRPLLNTIYF. The CDR3 DNA follows: TGTGCCAGCAGACCCTTACTAAACACCATATATTTT.

In its sample, this clonotype was seen many times. The gene calls are TRBV27 and TRBJ1-1, with 10 bases fitting TRBD1. The CDR3 spans 14 residues. Germline CDR1 MNHEY, CDR2 SMNVEV (reference sequence). V dropped 2 bases and J dropped 6; count of bases not matched to a gene: 3. The DNA of the CDR3 is TGTGCCAGCAGTTTACGGACAGGGGGTCCTGAAGCTTTCTTT. Protein sequence: CASSLRTGGPEAFF.

This clonotype came up once. The V and J genes are TRBV3-1 and TRBJ1-2; D ambiguous. This CDR3 has 15 residues. Looked up from germline, CDR1 is LGHDT and CDR2 is YNNKEL (reference sequence). With 0 bases removed from V and 6 bases from J, the gap between germline ends came to 14 bases. The CDR3 is CASSQDGRSSNGYTF. The CDR3 DNA sequence: TGTGCCAGCAGCCAAGATGGCAGGTCTTCTAATGGCTACACCTTC. The full variable domain, with the rest looked up from reference TRBV3-1 and TRBJ1-2, is DTAVSQTPKYLVTQMGNDKSIKCEQNLGHDTMYWYKQDSKKFLKIMFSYNNKELIINETVPNRFSPKSPDKAHLNLHINSLELGDSAVYFCASSQDGRSSNGYTFGSGTRLTVV.

This clonotype appeared many times. For the CDR3, the DNA is TGTGCCAGCAGAACAATCTCCGGGACAGGGCAAAAGTACGAGCAGTACTTC. It is translated as CASRTISGTGQKYEQYF. V and J are TRBV27 and TRBJ2-7, with TRBD1 identical over 9 bases. Trimming cost V 6 bases and J 4 bases; bases outside gene matches: 16. The CDR3 runs to 17 residues. Germline V gives CDR1 MNHEY, CDR2 SMNVEV (reference sequence).

This clonotype occurred many times. This chain joins TRBV5-1 and TRBJ1-1; D not certain. The germline CDR1 and CDR2 sequences are SGHRS and YFSETQ. The V and J ends lost 0 bases and 5 bases respectively, with 8 bases between them. This CDR3 has 13 amino acids. The CDR3 is CASSLEAATEAFF. The DNA of the CDR3 is TGCGCCAGCAGCTTGGAGGCCGCAACTGAAGCTTTCTTT.

The table lists this clonotype with many counts. This chain connects TRBV6-1 to TRBJ2-3; 9 nucleotides agree with TRBD2. Looked up from germline, CDR1 is MNHNS and CDR2 is SASEGT. The CDR3 sequence is 15 residues long. The V segment lost 6 bases and the J segment 6 bases; nucleotides outside the gene matches: 10. CDR3 coding DNA: TGTGCCAGCAGACCCCGGAGCGGGGGGCGGGATACGCAGTATTTT. It specifies CASRPRSGGRDTQYF.

This clonotype was counted between two and nine times. The chain is built from TRBV9 and TRBJ1-4, with D hard to call. This CDR3 is 13 amino acids long. V was cut by 4 bases and J by 4 bases, with 8 bases left in between. The germline CDR1 and CDR2 sequences are SGDLS and YYNGEE. The CDR3 spells CASSPANNEKLFF. As DNA, the CDR3 is TGTGCCAGCAGCCCCGCCAATAATGAAAAACTGTTTTTT.

This clonotype was recorded at least ten times. This chain joins TRBV30 and TRBJ1-4; weak D call: TRBD1 (5 bases). Germline lookup yields CDR1 GTSNPN and CDR2 SVGIG (reference sequence). Trimming took off 4 bases at V and 7 bases at J, with 13 bases between the two ends. CDR3 length equals 13 residues. CDR3 in amino acids: CAWTGIHPEKLFF. The DNA of the CDR3 is TGTGCCTGGACAGGGATCCACCCTGAAAAACTGTTTTTT.